This T cell receptor (beta chain) is drawn from a study of blood T cell repertoires in COVID-19. Across the study: Some COVID-19 samples were acute and others convalescent; all came from the United States, Italy and Spain.

Sequencing was performed with immunoSEQ multiplex PCR; in TCRdb, only in-frame clones are kept and a portion is missing. The sample yields roughly 200,000 clones, 79% seen once. Seattle's enrolled individuals joined amid active infection and were then monitored longitudinally. The length of the CDR3 is 14 residues. In germline, CDR1 is LGHDT, CDR2 YNNKEL (reference sequence). The V and J ends lost 7 bases and 3 bases, in that order; junction bases with no gene match: 6. This clone was picked up a small number of times. This TCR derives from a middle-aged woman with COVID-19, enrolled during active disease. The chain carries TRBV3-1 (or the pseudogene TRBV3-2) and TRBJ2-1, with 7 bases fitting TRBD2. The sequencing sample was made of peripheral blood. The CDR3 coding sequence is TGTGCCAGCAACGCGGGGGATAACTACAATGAGCAGTTCTTC. Translating it yields CASNAGDNYNEQFF.